Detailed here is one T cell receptor beta chain. Its target antigen remains unknown. There are no base qualities to consult, and no much larger clone falls within one base. TCRbeta CDR3 regions were amplified from genomic DNA by means of the immunoSEQ Assay, a bias-controlled multiplex PCR. On the study's bioinformatics: The number of nucleated cells in each sample was estimated by amplification of reference gene primers within the assay. To quantify the absolute abundance of each unique TCRbeta CDR3 rearrangement, sequence reads were collapsed and filtered. For each sample, productive Simpson clonality was calculated as the square root of Simpson's diversity index over productive rearrangements. The table comes from immuneACCESS by way of TCRdb, which keeps in-frame sequences with V and J called. Part of the clones is missing from these tables; in studies checked, under half for an unresolved V gene and the rest for unknown reasons. The V and J calls and clone size are taken from that table; D and trimming were inferred from the DNA. The sample records about 140,000 clones, 88% of which are singletons. The ten top clones hold under 12% of the sample.

Collaborating institutions collected whole blood in K2EDTA tubes following their own protocols. For TCRbeta analysis, collaborators shipped samples in one of three forms: frozen whole blood, isolated PBMCs, or DNA extracted from either of those sample types. A distance of 8 bases separates the germline ends of V and J, which lose 5 bases and 1 base respectively. The CDR3 spans 14 residues, from the cysteine through the phenylalanine. CDR3 DNA only is kept here, 42 bases in frame from base 1. The germline V gene gives CDR1 as SGHAT and CDR2 as FQNNGV. This specimen belongs to a study of blood T cell repertoires in COVID-19 (dated by TCRdb to the early 2020s). As for the study more broadly: Collaborator samples came from the United States, Italy and Spain and covered acute and convalescent phases of COVID-19. Sample metadata almost always included a de-identified subject ID, COVID-19 status, age in years and sex. The material from the prospective study consisted of cDNA or gDNA derived from T cells, B-cell-depleted T cells, or PBMCs. The dataset comprised deeply sampled blood TCRbeta repertoires from subjects exposed to, actively infected with, or recovered from COVID-19. A freely available public database, intended as a resource for researchers studying the immune response to SARS-CoV-2, is where the repertoires were released. HLA class I and class II types, where available, came from metadata supplied by the sample provider rather than from assay-based typing. Samples were obtained from the ongoing ImmuneRACE study (first 160 participants) and from some 1,300 subjects provided by 6 global collaborators. Study-level results and caveats: Clinical and demographic metadata were provided uncurated, with the amount varying by source and participant.

The sequence came from a man between 60 and 70 years old with active or convalescent COVID-19. Sequencing was performed on peripheral blood. The chain was built from TRBV11-2 and TRBJ2-2, with no D gene named confidently. CDR3 protein: CASSANRNTGELFF. The nucleotide sequence is TGTGCCAGCAGCGCCAACAGGAACACCGGGGAGCTGTTTTTT.